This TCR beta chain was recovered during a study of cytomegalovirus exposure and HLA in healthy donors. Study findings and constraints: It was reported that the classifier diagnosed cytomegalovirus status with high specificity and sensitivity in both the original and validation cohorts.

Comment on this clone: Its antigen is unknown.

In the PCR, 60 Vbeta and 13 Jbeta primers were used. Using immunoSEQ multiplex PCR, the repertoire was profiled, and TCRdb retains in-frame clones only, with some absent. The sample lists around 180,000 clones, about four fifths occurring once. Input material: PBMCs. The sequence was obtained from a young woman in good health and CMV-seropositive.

Here the CDR3 reads CASSVESAGNTDTQYF. The CDR3 nucleotides read TGTGCCAGCAGCGTAGAATCAGCGGGGAACACAGATACGCAGTATTTT. This chain joins TRBV9 and TRBJ2-3, with 7 bases fitting TRBD2. The CDR3 spans 16 residues. Germline CDR1 reads SGDLS; CDR2 reads YYNGEE. V dropped 0 bases and J dropped 2; count of bases not matched to a gene: 6.